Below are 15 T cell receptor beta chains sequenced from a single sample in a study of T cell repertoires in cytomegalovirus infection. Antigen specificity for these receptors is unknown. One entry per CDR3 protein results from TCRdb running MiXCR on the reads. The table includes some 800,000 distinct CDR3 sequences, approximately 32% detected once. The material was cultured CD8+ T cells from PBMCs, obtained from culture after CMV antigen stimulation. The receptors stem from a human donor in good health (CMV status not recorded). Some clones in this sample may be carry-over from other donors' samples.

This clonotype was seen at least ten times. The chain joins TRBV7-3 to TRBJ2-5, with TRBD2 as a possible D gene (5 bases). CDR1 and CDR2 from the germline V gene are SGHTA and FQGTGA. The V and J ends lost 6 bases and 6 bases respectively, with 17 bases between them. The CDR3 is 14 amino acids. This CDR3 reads CASSPGEGLKTQYF. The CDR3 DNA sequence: TGTGCCAGCAGTCCCGGCGAGGGTCTAAAGACCCAGTACTTC.

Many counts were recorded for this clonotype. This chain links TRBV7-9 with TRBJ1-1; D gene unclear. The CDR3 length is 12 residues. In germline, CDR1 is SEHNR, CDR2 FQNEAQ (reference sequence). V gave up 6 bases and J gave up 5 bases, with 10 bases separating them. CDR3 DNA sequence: TGTGCCAGCAGGCAAGGACTGACTGAAGCTTTCTTT. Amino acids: CASRQGLTEAFF. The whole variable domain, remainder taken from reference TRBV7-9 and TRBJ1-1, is DTGVSQNPRHKITKRGQNVTFRCDPISEHNRLYWYRQTLGQGPEFLTYFQNEAQLEKSRLLSDRFSAERPKGSFSTLEIQRTEQGDSAMYLCASRQGLTEAFFGQGTRLTVV.

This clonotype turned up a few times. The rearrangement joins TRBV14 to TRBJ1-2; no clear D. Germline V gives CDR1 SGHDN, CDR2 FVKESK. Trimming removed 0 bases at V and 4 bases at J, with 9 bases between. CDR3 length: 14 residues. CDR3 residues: CASSQDHGVYGYTF. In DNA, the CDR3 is TGTGCCAGCAGCCAAGATCATGGTGTCTATGGCTACACCTTC. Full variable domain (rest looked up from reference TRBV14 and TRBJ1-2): EAGVTQFPSHSVIEKGQTVTLRCDPISGHDNLYWYRRVMGKEIKFLLHFVKESKQDESGMPNNRFLAERTGGTYSTLKVQPAELEDSGVYFCASSQDHGVYGYTFGSGTRLTVV.

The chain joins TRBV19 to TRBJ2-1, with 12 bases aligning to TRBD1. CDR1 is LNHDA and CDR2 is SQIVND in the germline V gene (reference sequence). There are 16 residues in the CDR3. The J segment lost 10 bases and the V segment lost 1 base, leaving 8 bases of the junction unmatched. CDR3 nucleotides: TGTGCCAGTAGTATAGTGGGGGGACAGGGGGCGTGGGAGCAGTTCTTC. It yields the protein CASSIVGGQGAWEQFF.

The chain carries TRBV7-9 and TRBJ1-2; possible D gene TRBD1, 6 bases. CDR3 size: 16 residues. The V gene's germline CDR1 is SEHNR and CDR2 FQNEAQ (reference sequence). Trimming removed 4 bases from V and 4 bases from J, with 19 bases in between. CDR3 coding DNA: TGTGCCAGCAGCTCCACACGGAGGACAGAGGTCTATGGCTACACCTTC. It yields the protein CASSSTRRTEVYGYTF.

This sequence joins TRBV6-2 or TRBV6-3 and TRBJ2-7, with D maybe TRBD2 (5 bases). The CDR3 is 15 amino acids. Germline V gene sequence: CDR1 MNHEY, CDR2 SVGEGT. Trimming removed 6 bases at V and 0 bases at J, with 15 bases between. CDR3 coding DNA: TGTGCCAGCAGCTCCCCGGGGTCGGTCTCCTACGAGCAGTACGTC. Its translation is CASSSPGSVSYEQYV.

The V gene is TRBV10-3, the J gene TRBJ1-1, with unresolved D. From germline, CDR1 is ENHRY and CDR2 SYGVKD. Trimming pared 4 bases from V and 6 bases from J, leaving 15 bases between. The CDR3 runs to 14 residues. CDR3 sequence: CAISGDAIGSEAFF. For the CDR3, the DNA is TGTGCCATCAGTGGCGACGCAATAGGTTCTGAAGCTTTCTTT.

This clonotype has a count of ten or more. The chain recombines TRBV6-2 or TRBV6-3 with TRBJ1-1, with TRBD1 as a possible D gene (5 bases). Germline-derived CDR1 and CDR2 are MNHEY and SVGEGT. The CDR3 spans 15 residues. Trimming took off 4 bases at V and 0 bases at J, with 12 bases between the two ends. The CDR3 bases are TGTGCCAGCAGTTCGCCCGGGACTGTGAACACTGAAGCTTTCTTT. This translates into CASSSPGTVNTEAFF.

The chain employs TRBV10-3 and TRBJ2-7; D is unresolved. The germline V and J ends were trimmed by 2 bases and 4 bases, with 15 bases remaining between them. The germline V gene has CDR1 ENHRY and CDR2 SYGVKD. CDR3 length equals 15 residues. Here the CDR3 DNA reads TGTGCCATCAGTGAGCCGCAGGCGCCGGGTTACGAGCAGTACTTC. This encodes CAISEPQAPGYEQYF.

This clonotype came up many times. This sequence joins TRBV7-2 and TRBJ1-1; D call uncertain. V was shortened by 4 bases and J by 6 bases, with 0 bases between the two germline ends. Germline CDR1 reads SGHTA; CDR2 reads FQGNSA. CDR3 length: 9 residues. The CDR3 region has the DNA TGTGCCAGCAGCTCTGAAGCTTTCTTT. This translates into CASSSEAFF.

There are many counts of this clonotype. This chain's CDR3 is CASKPGTSTDTQYF. Here the CDR3 DNA reads TGTGCCAGCAAACCAGGGACTAGCACAGATACGCAGTATTTT. The chain is built from TRBV7-6 and TRBJ2-3; tentatively, D is TRBD2 (6 bases). The CDR3 covers 14 residues. In germline, CDR1 is SGHVS, CDR2 FNYEAQ. The V end was cut by 7 bases, the J end by 0 bases, with 11 bases between. The whole variable domain, remainder taken from reference TRBV7-6 and TRBJ2-3, is GAGVSQSPRYKVTKRGQDVALRCDPISGHVSLYWYRQALGQGPEFLTYFNYEAQQDKSGLPNDRFSAERPEGSISTLTIQRTEQRDSAMYRCASKPGTSTDTQYFGPGTRLTVL.

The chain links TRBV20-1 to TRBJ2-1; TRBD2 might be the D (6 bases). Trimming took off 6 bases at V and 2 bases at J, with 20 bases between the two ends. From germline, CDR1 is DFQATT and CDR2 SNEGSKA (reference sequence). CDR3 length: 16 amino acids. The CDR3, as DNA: TGCAGTGCCCTTTCTACGGGGCGGGGAACCTACAATGAGCAGTTCTTC. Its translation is CSALSTGRGTYNEQFF.

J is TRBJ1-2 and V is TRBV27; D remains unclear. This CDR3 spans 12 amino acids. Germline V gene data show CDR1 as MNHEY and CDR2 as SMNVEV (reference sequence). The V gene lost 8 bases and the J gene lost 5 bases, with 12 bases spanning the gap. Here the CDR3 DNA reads TGTGCCAGCTACAAGGCCAAATATGGCTACACCTTC. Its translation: CASYKAKYGYTF.

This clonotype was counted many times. CDR3 loop: CASSPGGSPLHF. CDR3 sequence (DNA): TGTGCCAGCAGTCCAGGGGGTTCACCCCTCCACTTT. The chain combines TRBV12-3 or TRBV12-4 with TRBJ1-6; 7 positions agree with TRBD1. The CDR3 sequence is 12 residues long. V shed 5 bases and J 9 bases; nucleotides not matched to a gene: 1.

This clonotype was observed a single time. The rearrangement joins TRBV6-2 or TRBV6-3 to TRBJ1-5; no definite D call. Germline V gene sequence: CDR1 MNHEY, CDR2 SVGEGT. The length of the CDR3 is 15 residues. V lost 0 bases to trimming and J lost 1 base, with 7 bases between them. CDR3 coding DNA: TGTGCCAGCAGTTACTCGATGGCAAGCAATCAGCCCCAGCATTTT. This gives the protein CASSYSMASNQPQHF.